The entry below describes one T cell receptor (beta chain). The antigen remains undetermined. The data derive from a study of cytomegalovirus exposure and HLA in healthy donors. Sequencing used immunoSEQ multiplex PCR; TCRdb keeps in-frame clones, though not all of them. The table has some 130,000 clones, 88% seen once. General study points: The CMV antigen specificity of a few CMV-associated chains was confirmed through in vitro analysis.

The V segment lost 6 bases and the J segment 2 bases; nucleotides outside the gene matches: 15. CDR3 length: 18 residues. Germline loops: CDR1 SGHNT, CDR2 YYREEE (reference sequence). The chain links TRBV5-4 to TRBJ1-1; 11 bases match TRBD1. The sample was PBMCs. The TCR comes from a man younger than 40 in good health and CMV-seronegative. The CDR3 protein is CASIGRTGGTGRNTEAFF. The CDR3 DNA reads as TGTGCCAGCATCGGGAGGACAGGGGGCACGGGGCGAAACACTGAAGCTTTCTTT.